This entry lists 32 T cell receptor beta chains sequenced from one sample in a study of CD8+ T cells in alopecia areata. TCR sequencing used cDNA made by reverse transcription of extracted RNA. Using immunoSEQ multiplex PCR, the repertoire was profiled, and TCRdb retains in-frame clones only, with some absent. Seen here are 65,000 to 75,000 clones, approximately 43% observed once, and the top ten hold about 18%. Sample: CD8+ T cells sorted from blood, taken at week 0. Every receptor here comes from a human donor with alopecia areata.

This rearrangement joins TRBV30 to TRBJ2-1, with D perhaps matching TRBD1 (5 bases). Germline loops: CDR1 GTSNPN, CDR2 SVGIG (reference sequence). The length of the CDR3 is 20 residues. The V end was cut by 0 bases, the J end by 0 bases, with 24 bases between. DNA for the CDR3: TGTGCCTGGAGTGTACTGACAGCCAAGACCAGTAGGAGCTCCTACAATGAGCAGTTCTTC. It codes for CAWSVLTAKTSRSSYNEQFF.

The chain links TRBV4-1 to TRBJ2-3; 8 bases line up with TRBD1. From germline, CDR1 is MGHRA and CDR2 YSYEKL. The CDR3 runs 17 residues. J gave up 4 bases and V 2 bases, and 11 bases lay outside the gene matches. Here the CDR3 DNA reads TGCGCCAGCAGCCAATACCCGGACAGGGTTGTCGCAGATACGCAGTATTTT. It specifies CASSQYPDRVVADTQYF.

The chain has TRBV6-1 and TRBJ1-2; 8 bases fit TRBD1. Germline lookup yields CDR1 MNHNS and CDR2 SASEGT. The CDR3 spans 15 residues. J was trimmed by 6 bases and V by 0 bases; bases with no gene match: 6. CDR3 sequence: CASSEAPTGVDGYTF. The CDR3 DNA reads TGTGCCAGCAGTGAAGCTCCGACAGGGGTGGATGGCTACACCTTC.

The chain's CDR3 is CASSLGVASGRHEQFF. The CDR3 nucleotides read TGTGCCAGCAGCCTAGGGGTGGCTAGCGGGAGGCATGAGCAGTTCTTC. The chain combines TRBV27 with TRBJ2-1, with 11 bases lining up with TRBD2. There are 16 residues in the CDR3. Looked up from germline, CDR1 is MNHEY and CDR2 is SMNVEV (reference sequence). The trim removed 6 bases at V and 8 bases at J, leaving 12 bases unmatched.

This clone has only a few counts. One base away lies a much larger clone, so this may be a sequencing read error. The chain is built from TRBV7-2 and TRBJ2-1, with D unresolved. V shed 1 base and J shed 5 bases, with 3 bases lying between them. Germline V gene data show CDR1 as SGHTA and CDR2 as FQGNSA. This CDR3 has 12 amino acids. CDR3 protein: CASSLVHNEQFF. The CDR3 coding sequence is TGTGCCAGCAGCTTAGTCCACAATGAGCAGTTCTTC.

The CDR3 loop reads CSVEGGGIRTDTQYF. The CDR3 DNA is TGCAGCGTTGAAGGAGGCGGGATTCGGACAGATACGCAGTATTTT. The chain has TRBV29-1 and TRBJ2-3, with TRBD2 as a possible D gene (6 bases). The CDR3 consists of 15 residues. Germline assignment: CDR1 SQVTM and CDR2 ANQGSEA. V lost 1 base and J lost 3, with 14 bases in between.

This clone was counted once. J is TRBJ2-2 and V is TRBV15; D unclear. Per germline, CDR1 LNHNV and CDR2 YYDKDF (reference sequence). Trimming took off 1 base at V and 6 bases at J, with 3 bases between the two ends. CDR3 size: 12 residues. In nucleotides, the CDR3 is TGTGCCACCAGCAGAGGTCCCGGGGAGCTGTTTTTT. Protein sequence: CATSRGPGELFF.

V gene TRBV6-4 combines with J gene TRBJ2-1, with D perhaps TRBD2 (5 bases). Germline V lookup: CDR1 MRHNA, CDR2 SNTAGT. The CDR3 runs to 12 residues. The V end lost 6 bases, the J end lost 7 bases, and 10 bases lay between the germline ends. The CDR3 sequence: CASRGLQNEQFF. CDR3 in DNA: TGTGCCAGCAGAGGACTGCAAAATGAGCAGTTCTTC.

This clone was detected only a few times. This chain uses TRBV23-1 with TRBJ1-3, with 8 bases aligning to TRBD1. TRBV23-1 is filed as an ORF, its function uncertain. CDR3 length equals 18 residues. V was clipped by 8 bases and J by 5 bases; unmatched bases: 20. The CDR3 DNA reads as TGCGCCAGCGCCACGTCGGATCAGGGGGCTCCTTCGAGAAACACCATATATTTT. The encoded protein is CASATSDQGAPSRNTIYF.

This clone has a handful of counts. The chain has TRBV6-1 and TRBJ2-7, with 8 nucleotides matching TRBD2. The CDR3 has 13 residues. V was clipped by 6 bases and J by 4 bases; unmatched bases: 5. Germline V gene data show CDR1 as MNHNS and CDR2 as SASEGT. CDR3 amino acids: CASRAGAVYEQYF. For the CDR3, the DNA is TGTGCCAGCAGAGCGGGAGCAGTATACGAGCAGTACTTC.

This chain uses TRBV6-1 with TRBJ1-1, with 8 bases that match TRBD1. The V segment lost 5 bases and the J segment 5 bases; nucleotides outside the gene matches: 10. Per germline, CDR1 MNHNS and CDR2 SASEGT. The CDR3 has 15 amino acids. CDR3 DNA: TGTGCCAGCAGTACGCTACGACAGGGGAGAACTGAAGCTTTCTTT. Protein: CASSTLRQGRTEAFF.

There are a few counts of this clone. The chain employs TRBV19 and TRBJ2-4, with D hard to call. CDR3 length equals 13 residues. CDR1 and CDR2 (germline): LNHDA, SQIVND (reference sequence). The V end lost 10 bases, the J end lost 8 bases, and 18 bases lay between the germline ends. In nucleotides, the CDR3 is TGTGCCACTCGAAGGGTCCTTGGGGACATTCAGTACTTC. Protein sequence: CATRRVLGDIQYF.

The rearrangement joins TRBV9 to TRBJ2-1; 11 bases map to TRBD2. CDR1 and CDR2 from the germline V gene are SGDLS and YYNGEE. The V segment lost 3 bases and the J segment 7 bases; nucleotides outside the gene matches: 3. The CDR3 loop spans 14 amino acids. CDR3 DNA sequence: TGTGCCAGCAGCGGGGCTAGCGGGAGGAATGAGCAGTTCTTC. It codes for CASSGASGRNEQFF.

The rearrangement links TRBV9 to TRBJ2-7; D is unclear. CDR1 and CDR2 from the germline V gene are SGDLS and YYNGEE. CDR3 size: 14 residues. Trimming shortened V by 4 bases and J by 2 bases, and 13 bases separated the two germline ends. CDR3 nucleotides: TGTGCCAGCAGCCCGTCGGTCGGAGCCTACGAGCAGTACTTC. As protein: CASSPSVGAYEQYF. Based on the CDR3 plus reference TRBV9 and TRBJ2-7, the full variable domain is DSGVTQTPKHLITATGQRVTLRCSPRSGDLSVYWYQQSLDQGLQFLIQYYNGEERAKGNILERFSAQQFPDLHSELNLSSLELGDSALYFCASSPSVGAYEQYFGPGTRLTVT.

V and J are TRBV9 and TRBJ1-4; a weak D match, TRBD1 (6 bases). Germline CDR1 SGDLS, CDR2 YYNGEE. The V end lost 0 bases, the J end lost 2 bases, and 8 bases lay between the germline ends. This CDR3 has 15 amino acids. For the CDR3, the DNA is TGTGCCAGCAGCGTAGGGACAGCCACTAATGAAAAACTGTTTTTT. Protein sequence: CASSVGTATNEKLFF. The whole variable domain, remainder taken from reference TRBV9 and TRBJ1-4, is DSGVTQTPKHLITATGQRVTLRCSPRSGDLSVYWYQQSLDQGLQFLIQYYNGEERAKGNILERFSAQQFPDLHSELNLSSLELGDSALYFCASSVGTATNEKLFFGSGTQLSVL.

This clone was observed a handful of times. The CDR3 DNA reads TGCAGCGTTGAAGTCCGGACCCTCGATGGCTACACCTTC. Translated: CSVEVRTLDGYTF. V usage is TRBV29-1 and J usage is TRBJ1-2; the D is unclear. Trimming took 1 base from V and 6 from J, leaving 12 bases between them. This CDR3 is built from 13 residues. The V gene's germline CDR1 is SQVTM and CDR2 ANQGSEA.

This clone was picked up one time. V is TRBV7-9 and J is TRBJ2-5; the D gene is possibly TRBD1 (6 bases). The CDR3 covers 13 residues. V shed 2 bases and J shed 2 bases, with 6 bases lying between them. Germline CDR1 SEHNR, CDR2 FQNEAQ (reference sequence). CDR3 loop: CASSLQGQETQYF. CDR3 DNA: TGTGCCAGCAGCTTACAGGGGCAAGAGACCCAGTACTTC.

A few counts support this clone. For the CDR3, the DNA is TGTGCCAGTAAGGGGGGCGCGGGTTCCTACGAGCAGTACTTC. It encodes CASKGGAGSYEQYF. This chain links TRBV19 with TRBJ2-7; the D call may be TRBD1 or TRBD2 (6 bases each). Germline V gene lookup returns CDR1 LNHDA and CDR2 SQIVND (reference sequence). V lost 7 bases to trimming and J lost 1 base, with 14 bases between them. CDR3 size: 14 residues.

The gene calls are TRBV10-2 and TRBJ1-2, with D unresolved. The length of the CDR3 is 20 residues. V lost 0 bases, J lost 0 bases, and 23 bases lay in between. In germline, CDR1 is WSHSY, CDR2 SAAADI. The CDR3 here is CASSESAPSDASHANYGYTF. The DNA of the CDR3 is TGCGCCAGCAGTGAGTCGGCGCCGTCAGATGCTTCGCATGCTAACTATGGCTACACCTTC.

The chain links TRBV25-1 to TRBJ2-1; D is ambiguous. The germline gives CDR1 MGHDK, CDR2 SYGVNS. Trimming shortened V by 4 bases and J by 8 bases, and 12 bases separated the two germline ends. The CDR3 is 13 residues long. CDR3 sequence reads: CASSAVWVDEQFF. CDR3 nucleotides: TGTGCCAGCAGTGCAGTCTGGGTGGATGAGCAGTTCTTC.

The rearrangement joins TRBV2 to TRBJ2-1; D not certain. The CDR3 extends over 16 amino acids. Trimming removed 0 bases from V and 2 bases from J, with 11 bases in between. Per germline, CDR1 SNHLY and CDR2 FYNNEI. CDR3 loop: CASSEAGPGTYNEQFF. The CDR3 bases are TGTGCCAGCAGTGAAGCAGGCCCCGGCACCTACAATGAGCAGTTCTTC.

The sample holds a few counts of this clone. The chain is built from TRBV18 and TRBJ1-1; D remains ambiguous. The V gene's germline CDR1 is KGHSH and CDR2 LQKENI. The CDR3 is 14 residues long. V was clipped by 6 bases and J by 5 bases, with 16 bases between them. In DNA, the CDR3 is TGTGCCAGCTCTACGGGTAGCAGTTTTACTGAAGCTTTCTTT. This gives the protein CASSTGSSFTEAFF.

J is TRBJ1-5 and V is TRBV9; D unclear. The V end was cut by 4 bases, the J end by 6 bases, with 11 bases between. CDR3 length: 13 residues. Germline CDR1 SGDLS, CDR2 YYNGEE. The CDR3 protein is CASSQEGSQPQHF. In nucleotides, the CDR3 is TGTGCCAGCAGCCAGGAAGGTTCTCAGCCCCAGCATTTT.

The chain couples TRBV27 to TRBJ2-7; D call uncertain. The CDR3 has 15 residues. CDR1 is MNHEY, CDR2 SMNVEV, per germline (reference sequence). Trimming removed 0 bases from V and 0 bases from J, with 9 bases in between. The CDR3 here is CASSLSTRSSYEQYF. CDR3 sequence (DNA): TGTGCCAGCAGTTTATCTACCCGTAGCTCCTACGAGCAGTACTTC.

The rearrangement joins TRBV5-6 to TRBJ1-3; D remains unclear. CDR3 length: 15 residues. The V gene's germline CDR1 is SGHDT and CDR2 YYEEEE. V lost 7 bases and J 0 bases, leaving 14 bases between the germline ends. CDR3 in amino acids: CASGLNWGSGNTIYF. The CDR3 coding sequence is TGTGCCAGCGGTTTAAATTGGGGCTCTGGAAACACCATATATTTT.

The chain carries TRBV19 and TRBJ1-1; D possibly corresponds to TRBD1 (5 bases). CDR3 length: 13 amino acids. V was clipped by 5 bases and J by 1 base, with 8 bases between them. Germline-derived CDR1 and CDR2 are LNHDA and SQIVND (reference sequence). The chain's CDR3 is CASSLGQNTEAFF. The CDR3 DNA follows: TGTGCCAGTAGTCTCGGACAGAACACTGAAGCTTTCTTT.

The J gene is TRBJ2-5, the V gene TRBV28, with D maybe TRBD1 (6 bases). The ends were cut back, 1 base at V and 7 bases at J, with 10 bases in the middle. The CDR3 extends over 13 amino acids. CDR1 and CDR2 (germline): MDHEN, SYDVKM. This chain's CDR3 is CASSLSQQGTQYF. Written as DNA, the CDR3 is TGTGCCAGCAGTTTATCCCAACAGGGGACCCAGTACTTC.

This clone was counted at least ten times. The CDR3, as DNA: TGTGCCAGCAGCGTTAGTAGCGGGGCCTACGAGCAGTACTTC. As protein: CASSVSSGAYEQYF. The V and J genes are TRBV9 and TRBJ2-7; 8 bases line up with TRBD2. Trimming at V came to 2 bases and at J to 2 bases, leaving 3 bases not matched to a gene. The CDR3 is made up of 14 amino acids. Germline-derived CDR1 and CDR2 are SGDLS and YYNGEE.

V usage is TRBV9 and J usage is TRBJ2-5; D remains unclear. The CDR3 totals 18 residues. V was cut by 1 base and J by 2 bases, with 21 bases left in between. Germline V gives CDR1 SGDLS, CDR2 YYNGEE. CDR3 DNA sequence: TGTGCCAGCAGCGTAAACTCCCCCGGGCAGGCCGGGCAAGAGACCCAGTACTTC. Translated, it gives CASSVNSPGQAGQETQYF.

The chain combines TRBV29-1 with TRBJ2-2; TRBD2 aligns across 9 bases. The CDR3 has 17 amino acids. V was clipped by 0 bases and J by 6 bases; unmatched bases: 11. Germline values: CDR1 SQVTM, CDR2 ANQGSEA. DNA for the CDR3: TGCAGCGTTGAAGATGGGTACGCGGGAGGGCCGGCCGGGGAGCTGTTTTTT. The encoded protein is CSVEDGYAGGPAGELFF.

This sequence joins TRBV11-2 and TRBJ2-3; tentatively, D is TRBD1 (5 bases). The V end was cut by 5 bases, the J end by 0 bases, with 15 bases between. The CDR3 has 16 residues. The V gene's germline CDR1 is SGHAT and CDR2 FQNNGV. This CDR3 reads CASSNFRTSSTDTQYF. In DNA, the CDR3 is TGTGCCAGCAGCAATTTCCGGACATCTAGCACAGATACGCAGTATTTT.

This clone was seen a few times. The V call is TRBV4-2, the J call TRBJ2-1; D is perhaps TRBD1 (6 bases). V was clipped by 9 bases and J by 8 bases, with 11 bases between them. The CDR3 extends over 11 amino acids. In germline, CDR1 is LGHNA, CDR2 YNFKEQ. The CDR3 coding sequence is TGTGCCAGTCAGGGGATGGATGAGCAGTTCTTC. It translates to CASQGMDEQFF.